One sample yielded the 32 T cell receptor beta chains listed below, sequenced in a study of control samples from healthy donors and cancer patients. Generated by immunoSEQ multiplex PCR, the TCRdb table keeps only in-frame clones and is missing some. The sample records fewer than 20,000 clones, more than 70% being singletons. Sequenced material: PBMCs. These receptors were collected from a woman in her 70s with colorectal cancer.

The chain carries TRBV25-1 and TRBJ1-4; no reliable D call. Germline CDR1 MGHDK, CDR2 SYGVNS. The V gene lost 1 base and the J gene lost 2 bases, with 17 bases spanning the gap. This CDR3 region has 18 residues. The CDR3, as DNA: TGTGCCAGCAGTGAATGGGAAGGGTTCTTGTCGACTAATGAAAAACTGTTTTTT. Encoded protein: CASSEWEGFLSTNEKLFF.

CDR3 region: CASSVQGRPEAFF. The CDR3 DNA is TGTGCCAGTAGTGTACAGGGGCGGCCTGAAGCTTTCTTT. The chain uses TRBV19 and TRBJ1-1; 7 bases fit TRBD1. The CDR3 loop spans 13 amino acids. The germline V gene has CDR1 LNHDA and CDR2 SQIVND (reference sequence). The J segment lost 6 bases and the V segment lost 5 bases, leaving 6 bases of the junction unmatched.

The V call is TRBV6-2 or TRBV6-3, the J call TRBJ2-2, with 10 bases identical to TRBD2. V shed 2 bases and J 6 bases; nucleotides not matched to a gene: 3. CDR3 length: 15 residues. In germline, CDR1 is MNHEY, CDR2 SVGEGT. The CDR3 region is CASSYLAGEAGELFF. As DNA, the CDR3 is TGTGCCAGCAGTTACCTAGCGGGGGAAGCCGGGGAGCTGTTTTTT.

The V gene is TRBV12-3 or TRBV12-4, the J gene TRBJ1-1, with 7 bases lining up with TRBD1. The CDR3 consists of 13 residues. The V segment lost 5 bases and the J segment 5 bases; nucleotides outside the gene matches: 5. CDR3 region: CASSRQGGTEAFF. The CDR3 DNA is TGTGCCAGCAGTCGACAGGGAGGAACTGAAGCTTTCTTT.

V is TRBV5-1 and J is TRBJ1-1; D remains unclear. This CDR3 is built from 16 residues. The ends were cut back, 0 bases at V and 3 bases at J, with 15 bases in the middle. Germline lookup yields CDR1 SGHRS and CDR2 YFSETQ. The CDR3 DNA follows: TGCGCCAGCAGCTTGGTGAGTTGGGATCTCGACACTGAAGCTTTCTTT. Its translation is CASSLVSWDLDTEAFF.

The rearrangement links TRBV6-5 to TRBJ2-7; 7 bases map to TRBD2. Per germline, CDR1 MNHEY and CDR2 SVGAGI. CDR3 size: 14 residues. J was trimmed by 1 base and V by 7 bases; bases with no gene match: 7. The CDR3 sequence is CASTPNGGSYEQYF. In nucleotides, the CDR3 is TGTGCCAGCACCCCAAACGGGGGGTCCTACGAGCAGTACTTC.

This clone was observed a single time. This chain links TRBV27 with TRBJ2-1; the match to TRBD2 covers 7 bases. Per the germline V gene, CDR1 is MNHEY and CDR2 is SMNVEV (reference sequence). The CDR3 is made up of 16 amino acids. The V gene end was trimmed by 6 bases and the J gene end by 0 bases; junction bases not matched to a gene: 8. As DNA, the CDR3 is TGTGCCAGCAGCCCTAGGGAGGGCAGCTCCTACAATGAGCAGTTCTTC. Its translation: CASSPREGSSYNEQFF.

This sequence joins TRBV4-3 and TRBJ1-6; 7 positions match TRBD1. V gave up 4 bases and J gave up 13 bases; unmatched junction bases: 10. Germline V gene data show CDR1 as LGHNA and CDR2 as YSLEER. The CDR3 has 14 residues. The CDR3 loop reads CASSLIGGRNPLHF. The CDR3 nucleotides read TGCGCCAGCAGCCTTATAGGGGGCCGCAATCCCCTCCACTTT.

This chain connects TRBV19 to TRBJ2-3; D is uncertain. In germline, CDR1 is LNHDA, CDR2 SQIVND (reference sequence). The CDR3 runs 12 residues. Trimming left V 6 bases short and J 2 bases short, with 6 bases between. The CDR3 DNA reads TGTGCCAGTAGGTACGACACAGATACGCAGTATTTT. Amino acid sequence: CASRYDTDTQYF.

The gene calls are TRBV20-1 and TRBJ1-5; D ambiguous. This CDR3 spans 13 amino acids. Trimming removed 3 bases from V and 7 bases from J, with 13 bases in between. Germline V lookup: CDR1 DFQATT, CDR2 SNEGSKA (reference sequence). CDR3 amino acids: CSASLAESQPQHF. The CDR3 bases are TGCAGTGCTAGTTTAGCGGAGAGCCAGCCCCAGCATTTT.

CDR3 protein: CASSLARGELFF. CDR3 DNA sequence: TGTGCCAGCAGTTTGGCCAGGGGGGAGCTGTTTTTT. The chain has TRBV12-3 or TRBV12-4 and TRBJ2-2; D unclear. The CDR3 consists of 12 residues. Deletions cut 3 bases from V and 8 bases from J, with 7 bases between.

The chain carries TRBV7-6 and TRBJ2-3, with 8 nucleotides matching TRBD2. Germline V CDR1 and CDR2: SGHVS, FNYEAQ. The CDR3 sequence is 16 residues long. Trimming removed 1 base from V and 2 bases from J; junction bases left unmatched: 5. CDR3 loop: CASSLVAGSTTDTQYF. In DNA form, the CDR3 reads TGTGCCAGCAGCTTAGTAGCGGGATCCACCACAGATACGCAGTATTTT.

The chain joins TRBV6-6 to TRBJ2-1, with 8 bases fitting TRBD1. The V segment lost 2 bases and the J segment 12 bases; nucleotides outside the gene matches: 6. This CDR3 has 13 residues. Germline values: CDR1 MNHNY, CDR2 SVGAGI (reference sequence). The DNA for the CDR3 is TGTGCCAGCAGTTACAATCCAGGGGGCCGGCAGTTCTTC. Encoded protein: CASSYNPGGRQFF.

This chain uses TRBV12-3 or TRBV12-4 with TRBJ1-1; TRBD1 aligns across 9 bases. V dropped 6 bases and J dropped 6; count of bases not matched to a gene: 5. The CDR3 is 13 residues long. The CDR3 protein is CASSPGQGAEAFF. For the CDR3, the DNA is TGTGCCAGCAGCCCGGGACAGGGCGCTGAAGCTTTCTTT.

The gene calls are TRBV7-9 and TRBJ2-1; D possibly corresponds to TRBD2 (7 bases). The germline gives CDR1 SEHNR, CDR2 FQNEAQ (reference sequence). CDR3 length: 18 residues. The V and J ends lost 0 bases and 8 bases respectively, with 23 bases between them. The CDR3 DNA reads TGTGCCAGCAGCTTAGCACCGGGACTCGCGGAGGGGGGGGATGAGCAGTTCTTC. As protein: CASSLAPGLAEGGDEQFF.

The chain uses TRBV7-3 and TRBJ2-1, with a weak D call TRBD1 (6 bases). Trimming shortened V by 5 bases and J by 4 bases, and 15 bases separated the two germline ends. CDR1 and CDR2 (germline): SGHTA, FQGTGA. This CDR3 has 15 amino acids. In nucleotides, the CDR3 is TGTGCCAGCAGCCCGAGTTCAGGGGTGTACAATGAGCAGTTCTTC. Amino acids: CASSPSSGVYNEQFF.

The rearrangement joins TRBV9 to TRBJ2-7, with D possibly TRBD1 on 5 matching bases. Trimming removed 1 base from V and 4 bases from J, with 12 bases in between. Germline loops: CDR1 SGDLS, CDR2 YYNGEE. The CDR3 is 14 amino acids. The DNA of the CDR3 is TGTGCCAGCAGCGTAACGGACATCACGTACGAGCAGTACTTC. This translates into CASSVTDITYEQYF.

The chain carries TRBV4-3 and TRBJ2-1, with TRBD2 as a possible D gene (6 bases). Trimming pared 0 bases from V and 4 bases from J, leaving 19 bases between. This CDR3 is 18 amino acids long. The germline gives CDR1 LGHNA, CDR2 YSLEER. Here the CDR3 DNA reads TGCGCCAGCAGCCAAGACACTGGGGCGGGGTCCGCGTACAATGAGCAGTTCTTC. Its translation is CASSQDTGAGSAYNEQFF.

V is TRBV5-1 and J is TRBJ2-1; D is possibly TRBD2 (6 bases). V shed 0 bases and J shed 8 bases, with 12 bases lying between them. Germline V gene sequence: CDR1 SGHRS, CDR2 YFSETQ. This CDR3 comprises 14 residues. CDR3: CASSLARTKDEQFF. The CDR3 coding sequence is TGCGCCAGCAGCTTGGCCAGGACTAAGGATGAGCAGTTCTTC. The full variable domain, with the rest looked up from reference TRBV5-1 and TRBJ2-1, is KAGVTQTPRYLIKTRGQQVTLSCSPISGHRSVSWYQQTPGQGLQFLFEYFSETQRNKGNFPGRFSGRQFSNSRSEMNVSTLELGDSALYLCASSLARTKDEQFFGPGTRLTVL.

The chain joins TRBV3-1 (or the pseudogene TRBV3-2) to TRBJ1-1; D is possibly TRBD1 (5 bases). The germline gives CDR1 LGHDT, CDR2 YNNKEL (reference sequence). The CDR3 is 15 amino acids. The V gene lost 0 bases and the J gene lost 0 bases, with 8 bases spanning the gap. DNA for the CDR3: TGTGCCAGCAGCCAAGAGGGGGGGATGAACACTGAAGCTTTCTTT. Amino acids: CASSQEGGMNTEAFF.

The chain has TRBV29-1 and TRBJ2-4; D is ambiguous. Trimming cost V 5 bases and J 2 bases, with 7 bases left between them. In germline, CDR1 is SQVTM, CDR2 ANQGSEA. This CDR3 spans 12 amino acids. CDR3 sequence reads: CSVLITKNIQYF. CDR3 nucleotide sequence: TGCAGCGTTCTTATCACCAAAAACATTCAGTACTTC.

Of note for this clone: Because the CDR3's place on the DNA is in doubt, the DNA is left out and the CDR3 is given as listed by TCRdb. The chain carries TRBV6-6 and TRBJ1-1. CDR1 and CDR2 from the germline V gene are MNHNY and SVGAGI (reference sequence). Counting both end residues, the CDR3 totals 14 amino acids. The CDR3 here is CASILDGANTEAFF.

The chain's CDR3 is CASSLGAGSETQYF. DNA for the CDR3: TGTGCCAGCAGCCTAGGGGCGGGGTCGGAGACCCAGTACTTC. This chain links TRBV9 with TRBJ2-5, with D possibly being TRBD2 (6 bases). Germline values: CDR1 SGDLS, CDR2 YYNGEE. Trimming left V 4 bases short and J 5 bases short, with 15 bases between. The CDR3 loop spans 14 amino acids.

This clone was counted once. V gene TRBV7-8 combines with J gene TRBJ2-2, with D hard to call. Trimming shortened V by 5 bases and J by 4 bases, and 14 bases separated the two germline ends. Germline loops: CDR1 SGHVS, CDR2 FQNEAQ. The CDR3 loop spans 15 amino acids. CDR3 protein: CASSKGLSRTGELFF. CDR3 DNA sequence: TGTGCCAGCAGCAAGGGCCTTAGTCGCACCGGGGAGCTGTTTTTT.

The genes are TRBV7-7 and TRBJ2-1, with D perhaps matching TRBD1 (6 bases). Germline values: CDR1 SSHAT, CDR2 FNYEAQ (reference sequence). Trimming pared 5 bases from V and 0 bases from J, leaving 14 bases between. The CDR3 has 16 amino acids. The CDR3 sequence is CASSPETDSSYNEQFF. The CDR3 nucleotides are TGTGCCAGCAGCCCAGAGACGGACAGCTCCTACAATGAGCAGTTCTTC. Full variable domain (rest looked up from reference TRBV7-7 and TRBJ2-1): GAGVSQSPRYKVTKRGQDVTLRCDPISSHATLYWYQQALGQGPEFLTYFNYEAQPDKSGLPSDRFSAERPEGSISTLTIQRTEQRDSAMYRCASSPETDSSYNEQFFGPGTRLTVL.

The chain links TRBV12-3 or TRBV12-4 to TRBJ1-5; weak D call: TRBD1 (5 bases). Deletions cut 7 bases from V and 16 bases from J, with 17 bases between. The CDR3 length is 11 residues. The chain's CDR3 is CASTPVGPAHF. CDR3 bases: TGTGCCAGCACCCCAGTGGGGCCCGCTCATTTT.

This chain links TRBV21-1 with TRBJ1-2. TRBV21-1 is an annotated pseudogene. The CDR3 has 17 residues. CDR3 DNA sequence: TGTGCCAGCAGCACCCCCGCCACGGGTTCTAGGTCCTATGGCTACACCTTC. It specifies CASSTPATGSRSYGYTF.

The CDR3 DNA reads as TGTGCCAGCAGCTTAGGTTTCAGGGGGAACACTGAAGCTTTCTTT. Translation: CASSLGFRGNTEAFF. The chain combines TRBV11-3 with TRBJ1-1; D possibly corresponds to TRBD1 (6 bases). The CDR3 runs to 15 residues. Per the germline V gene, CDR1 is SGHNT and CDR2 is YENEEA. V was clipped by 1 base and J by 1 base, with 10 bases between them.

The CDR3 reads CASGLVGGPYNEQFF. The CDR3, as DNA: TGTGCTAGTGGTTTGGTAGGGGGGCCCTACAATGAGCAGTTCTTC. The J gene is TRBJ2-1, the V gene TRBV12-5; the D call may be TRBD1 or TRBD2 (6 bases each). The CDR3 extends over 15 amino acids. V lost 0 bases and J 2 bases, leaving 8 bases between the germline ends. The germline CDR1 and CDR2 sequences are LGHNT and FRNRAP. The variable domain in full, with the rest retrieved from reference TRBV12-5 and TRBJ2-1, is DARVTQTPRHKVTEMGQEVTMRCQPILGHNTVFWYRQTMMQGLELLAYFRNRAPLDDSGMPKDRFSAEMPDATLATLKIQPSEPRDSAVYFCASGLVGGPYNEQFFGPGTRLTVL.

The genes are TRBV7-2 and TRBJ1-1; D not certain. Germline V gene sequence: CDR1 SGHTA, CDR2 FQGNSA. The CDR3 is made up of 13 amino acids. The germline V and J ends were trimmed by 1 base and 1 base, with 4 bases remaining between them. The DNA of the CDR3 is TGTGCCAGCAGCTTAGGGAAGAACACTGAAGCTTTCTTT. It yields the protein CASSLGKNTEAFF.

A single count supports this clone. The rearrangement joins TRBV7-2 to TRBJ1-1, with D tentatively TRBD1 (6 bases). This CDR3 comprises 14 residues. V was cut by 0 bases and J by 7 bases, with 12 bases left in between. Looked up from germline, CDR1 is SGHTA and CDR2 is FQGNSA. DNA of the CDR3: TGTGCCAGCAGCTTAGCGTGGACAGAAGGTGAAGCTTTCTTT. Its translation is CASSLAWTEGEAFF.

The chain uses TRBV14 and TRBJ1-1; D gene unclear. V shed 4 bases and J shed 0 bases, with 6 bases lying between them. The germline gives CDR1 SGHDN, CDR2 FVKESK. This CDR3 spans 13 amino acids. The CDR3 nucleotides read TGTGCCAGCAGCCCCCGGATGAACACTGAAGCTTTCTTT. As protein: CASSPRMNTEAFF.